This TCR beta chain was profiled in a study of a mutant IDH1 vaccine in newly diagnosed glioma. Study summary: Males made up about 62% and females about 40% of treated patients, whose mean age was around 41 years. Previous care, which was radiotherapy, temozolomide, or both, most often involved both. General observations from the study: Shifts in the top peripheral T cell clonotypes seemed unrelated to pseudoprogression.

A remark on this clone: The target antigen is unknown.

Indicated time point: baseline, week 1 (first vaccination visit). Regarding treatment: pre-vaccination baseline after standard-of-care therapy. Tumors from donors were new WHO grade 3 or 4 IDH1-mutant astrocytomas with ATRX loss. Measured with immunoSEQ multiplex PCR; TCRdb has only the in-frame clones, and not every one. Counted here are about 25,000 clones, around 93% occurring once; the ten biggest clones make up about 1.2%. The sample was PBMCs, taken from a glioma patient treated with radiotherapy, temozolomide or both. The receptor comes from a man aged 40-55 years with glioma.

DNA for the CDR3: TGTGCCAGCTCAAAGGGGAGGCAGCCCCAGCATTTT. Translating it yields CASSKGRQPQHF. This chain uses TRBV27 with TRBJ1-5, with a weak D call TRBD1 (5 bases). Between the trimmed V and J ends, which lost 8 bases and 7 bases, there was a span of 12 bases. CDR3 size: 12 residues. The germline CDR1 and CDR2 sequences are MNHEY and SMNVEV (reference sequence).